The 7 T cell receptor beta chains reported below all come from one sample, sequenced in a study of HIV-infected patients and healthy controls. Alpha and beta constant-region primers primed reverse transcription of approximately 460 ng RNA. Alpha and beta chain libraries were made separately by chain-specific third strand synthesis with multiplexing indices. Via MiXCR, TCRdb re-called the 5' RACE reads, giving one row per CDR3 protein. The sample lists approximately 17,000 distinct CDR3 sequences; roughly a tenth were seen once. No cell fractionation was done, so the repertoire covers all unsorted peripheral blood T cells. Sequencing was carried out using blood. Receptor source: an adult in good health.

J is TRBJ1-1 and V is TRBV7-9, with D perhaps matching TRBD1 (5 bases). This CDR3 region has 12 residues. CDR1 and CDR2 from the germline V gene are SEHNR and FQNEAQ (reference sequence). V lost 5 bases, J lost 8 bases, and 12 bases lay in between. As DNA, the CDR3 is TGTGCCAGCAGCCGGGTCAGGGCCGAAGCTTTCTTT. Amino acids: CASSRVRAEAFF.

This clonotype was detected a few times. V is TRBV14 and J is TRBJ2-3, with 11 bases aligning to TRBD2. V gave up 4 bases and J gave up 2 bases; unmatched junction bases: 5. There are 16 residues in the CDR3. Germline V gives CDR1 SGHDN, CDR2 FVKESK. The CDR3 region has the DNA TGTGCCAGCAGCCCACTACTAGCGGGAGTCACAGATACGCAGTATTTT. It is translated as CASSPLLAGVTDTQYF.

The sample holds many counts of this clonotype. The chain links TRBV7-2 to TRBJ2-7; D perhaps matches TRBD1 (7 bases). Germline V gene sequence: CDR1 SGHTA, CDR2 FQGNSA. The length of the CDR3 is 15 residues. The V gene lost 6 bases and the J gene lost 0 bases, with 15 bases spanning the gap. CDR3 residues: CASRYRGLSSYEQYF. The DNA for the CDR3 is TGTGCCAGCAGGTACAGGGGACTGAGCTCCTACGAGCAGTACTTC.

This clonotype was recorded at least ten times. The chain combines TRBV12-3 or TRBV12-4 with TRBJ2-5, with 10 nucleotides matching TRBD1. The CDR3 is 15 amino acids. Unmatched junction bases numbered 5, after V lost 5 bases and J lost 2 bases. CDR3 in DNA: TGTGCCAGCAGTCCGGACAGGGGGGAGCAAGAGACCCAGTACTTC. Translation gives CASSPDRGEQETQYF.

The V gene is TRBV30, the J gene TRBJ1-2, with D possibly matching TRBD1 (6 bases). CDR3 length: 13 amino acids. CDR1 GTSNPN and CDR2 SVGIG come from the germline V gene (reference sequence). The germline V and J ends were trimmed by 4 bases and 7 bases, with 16 bases remaining between them. The CDR3 sequence is CAWNPETGSGYTF. CDR3 in DNA: TGTGCCTGGAATCCAGAAACAGGGTCTGGCTACACCTTC. Supplemented by reference TRBV30 and TRBJ1-2, the full variable domain reads SQTIHQWPATLVQPVGSPLSLECTVEGTSNPNLYWYRQAAGRGLQLLFYSVGIGQISSEVPQNLSASRPQDRQFILSSKKLLLSDSGFYLCAWNPETGSGYTFGSGTRLTVV.

The V call is TRBV4-1, the J call TRBJ2-1, with unresolved D. V dropped 1 base and J dropped 9 bases, with 19 bases sitting between them. The CDR3 is 16 residues long. The germline V gene encodes CDR1 MGHRA and CDR2 YSYEKL. The CDR3 spells CASSQVINPVLGEQFF. The CDR3 coding sequence is TGCGCCAGCAGCCAAGTGATAAACCCCGTCCTTGGTGAGCAGTTCTTC.

This clonotype was seen repeatedly, ten times or more. The chain carries TRBV3-1 and TRBJ1-1, with D unclear. V lost 0 bases and J 5 bases, leaving 7 bases between the germline ends. The CDR3 loop spans 13 amino acids. CDR1 LGHDT and CDR2 YNNKEL come from the germline V gene (reference sequence). CDR3 region: CASSQDIRTEAFF. The CDR3 bases are TGTGCCAGCAGCCAAGATATACGAACTGAAGCTTTCTTT.